This TCR beta chain emerged from a study of shared clonotypes between healthy human individuals. The study, taken as a whole, reports: Sampling was confined to blood; repertoires within tissues likely differ.

As to this clone: Its antigen is undetermined.

Only Caucasian adults living in Nashville, Tennessee served as donors. This CDR3 spans 13 amino acids. Trimming took off 5 bases at V and 1 base at J, with 9 bases between the two ends. Germline V gene data show CDR1 as SGHDT and CDR2 as YYEEEE. Unsorted PBMC DNA was run through sequencing on ten immunoSEQ deep assay plates. Profiling relied on immunoSEQ multiplex PCR, and the TCRdb table lists in-frame clones only, not all of them. There are about 470,000 clones in the sample; roughly three quarters occur only once, and 13% lies in the top ten. The chain uses TRBV5-6 and TRBJ2-5, with D perhaps being TRBD1 or TRBD2 (5 bases each). Sequencing was done on a sample of PBMCs. The sequence was obtained from a woman aged 40 to 49 in good health. Some clones in this sample may be carry-over from other donors' samples. The CDR3 region is CASRRGVQETQYF. CDR3 nucleotides: TGTGCCAGCAGGAGGGGCGTCCAAGAGACCCAGTACTTC.